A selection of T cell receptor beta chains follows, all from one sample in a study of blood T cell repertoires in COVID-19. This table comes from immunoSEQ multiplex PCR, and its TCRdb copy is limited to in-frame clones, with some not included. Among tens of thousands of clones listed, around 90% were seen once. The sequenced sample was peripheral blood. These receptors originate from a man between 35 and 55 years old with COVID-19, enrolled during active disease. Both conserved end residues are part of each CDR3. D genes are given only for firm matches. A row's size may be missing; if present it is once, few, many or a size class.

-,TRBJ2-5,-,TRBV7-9,TGTGCCAGCAGCTTTAACAGTTACCAAGAGACCCAGTACTTC,CASSFNSYQETQYF
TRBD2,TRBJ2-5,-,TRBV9,TGTGCCAGCAGCGTAGAGCCAGCGGGAGGCCAAGAGACCCAGTACTTC,CASSVEPAGGQETQYF
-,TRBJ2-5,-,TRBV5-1,TGCGCCAGCAGCGTAAAAGAGACCCAGTACTTC,CASSVKETQYF
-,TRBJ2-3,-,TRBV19,TGTGCCAGTAGTATAGGAGGGGGAAGGCGCACAGATACGCAGTATTTT,CASSIGGGRRTDTQYF
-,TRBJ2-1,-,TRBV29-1,TGCAGCGTTGCGGCCAGGTGGGTTGTGAATGGCAATGAGCAGTTCTTC,CSVAARWVVNGNEQFF
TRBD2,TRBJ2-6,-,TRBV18,TGTGCCAGCTCACCATCTAGCGGGTCTGGGGCCAACGTCCTGACTTTC,CASSPSSGSGANVLTF
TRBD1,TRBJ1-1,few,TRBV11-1,TGTGCCAGCAGCTTAGACAGGGGGAACACTGAAGCTTTCTTT,CASSLDRGNTEAFF
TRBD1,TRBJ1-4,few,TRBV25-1,TGTGCCAGCAGTGCGACAGGGCTCGAAAAACTGTTTTTT,CASSATGLEKLFF
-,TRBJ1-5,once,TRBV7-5,TGTGTCAGAAGTCGGGGTGAGTTTTTCCAGCCCCAGCATTTT,CVRSRGEFFQPQHF
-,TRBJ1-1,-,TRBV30,TGTGCCTGGAGTGGGACACAACCTGAAGCTTTCTTT,CAWSGTQPEAFF
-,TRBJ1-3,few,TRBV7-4,TGTGCCAGCAGCTGCAGAACCTCTGGAAACACCATATATTTT,CASSCRTSGNTIYF
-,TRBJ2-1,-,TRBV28,TGTGCCGCACGGGGATACAATGAGCAGTTCTTC,CAARGYNEQFF
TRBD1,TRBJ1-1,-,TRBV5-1,TGCGCCAGCAGCTTCGCAGGGGGGACTGAAGCTTTCTTT,CASSFAGGTEAFF
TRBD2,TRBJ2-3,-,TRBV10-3,TGTGCCATCAATTTAGCGGGGGGCACAGATACGCAGTATTTT,CAINLAGGTDTQYF
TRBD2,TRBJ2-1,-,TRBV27,TGTGCCAGCAGTTTACATGGGGAGACTAGCGGGTTTTATGAGCAGTTCTTC,CASSLHGETSGFYEQFF
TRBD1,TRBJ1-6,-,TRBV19,TGTGCCAGTAGTAGGACAGGGGAAAGGAATTCACCCCTCCACTTT,CASSRTGERNSPLHF
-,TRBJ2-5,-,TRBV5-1,TGCGCCAGCAGCTTGGGGATCGTAGGGAGCGAGACCCAGTACTTC,CASSLGIVGSETQYF
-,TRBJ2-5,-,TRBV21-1,TGTGCCAGCAGCAATAGCGGCCGACAGGGGCAAGAGACCCAGTACTTC,CASSNSGRQGQETQYF
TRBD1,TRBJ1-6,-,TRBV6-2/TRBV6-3,TGTGCCAGCAGTGACAGGGGTGGATCACCCCTCCACTTT,CASSDRGGSPLHF
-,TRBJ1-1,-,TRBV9,TGTGCCAGCAGCGCGGGTTGGAACACTGAAGCTTTCTTT,CASSAGWNTEAFF
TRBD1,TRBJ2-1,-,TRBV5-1,TGCGCCAGCAGCCTGACGACAGGGACCGGAAATGAGCAGTTCTTC,CASSLTTGTGNEQFF
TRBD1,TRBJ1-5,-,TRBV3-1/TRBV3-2,TGTGCCAGCAGCCAAGGGACAGGTCGAAGCAATCAGCCCCAGCATTTT,CASSQGTGRSNQPQHF
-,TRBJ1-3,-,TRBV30,TGTGCCTGGAGTGTTCAGGTCTCTGGAAACACCATATATTTT,CAWSVQVSGNTIYF
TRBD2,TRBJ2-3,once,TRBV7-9,TGTGCCAGCAGCTCCTGGGAGGGAGAATTCACAGATACGCAGTATTTT,CASSSWEGEFTDTQYF
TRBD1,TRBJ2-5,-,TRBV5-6,TGTGCCAGCAGCTGGACAGGGGGTGATGAGACCCAGTACTTC,CASSWTGGDETQYF
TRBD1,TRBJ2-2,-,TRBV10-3,TGTGCCACCGGGACAGGGGGCGTCGGGGAGCTGTTTTTT,CATGTGGVGELFF
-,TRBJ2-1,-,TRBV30,TGTGCCTGGAGTGCGAGCTCCTACAATGAGCAGTTCTTC,CAWSASSYNEQFF
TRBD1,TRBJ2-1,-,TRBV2,TGTGCCAGCAGTGAAAGGGACAGCAATGAGCAGTTCTTC,CASSERDSNEQFF
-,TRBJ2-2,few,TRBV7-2,TGTGCCAGCAGCTTAGCTTACTCCCCCGGGGAGCTGTTTTTT,CASSLAYSPGELFF
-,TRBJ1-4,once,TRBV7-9,TGTGCCAGCAGCTTGCAGGGGCTGGGTGAAAAACTGTTTTTT,CASSLQGLGEKLFF
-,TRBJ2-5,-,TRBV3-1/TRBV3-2,TGTGCCAGCAGCCTCCGGGAGACCCAGTACTTC,CASSLRETQYF
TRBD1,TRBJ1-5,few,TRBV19,TGTGCCACCTCCGGACAGGCGGCTGTTCAGCCCCAGCATTTT,CATSGQAAVQPQHF
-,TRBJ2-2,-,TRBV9,TGTGCCAGCAGCCCGGGACTGATGAACACCGGGGAGCTGTTTTTT,CASSPGLMNTGELFF
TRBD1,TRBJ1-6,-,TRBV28,TGTGCCAGCAGGTGGGGGCAGGGGGCCTTTGACCCCCTCCACTTT,CASRWGQGAFDPLHF
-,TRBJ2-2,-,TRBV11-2,TGTGCCAGCAGCTTAGACCTAGCGCGAAGCACCGGGGAGCTGTTTTTT,CASSLDLARSTGELFF
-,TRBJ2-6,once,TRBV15,TGTGCCACCAGCAAGGGGTCTGGGGCCAACGTCCTGACTTTC,CATSKGSGANVLTF
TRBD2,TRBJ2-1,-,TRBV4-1,TGCGCCAGCAGCCAAGGAGAGGGACTAGCGGGCAATGAGCAGTTCTTC,CASSQGEGLAGNEQFF
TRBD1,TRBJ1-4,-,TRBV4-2,TGTGCCAGCAGCCAAGAAGCATACGGACAGGATGAAAAACTGTTTTTT,CASSQEAYGQDEKLFF
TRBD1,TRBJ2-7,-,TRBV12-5,TGTGCTAGTGGTTTGCAAACTGGGCCAGGGGGCGCGAAATACGAGCAGTACTTC,CASGLQTGPGGAKYEQYF